Listed below are T cell receptor beta chains from one sample, sequenced in a study of blood T cell repertoires in COVID-19. TCRdb keeps only in-frame clones here, not all; method: immunoSEQ multiplex PCR. Of about 230,000 clones listed, approximately 82% are singletons. Source material: peripheral blood. Receptors originate from a man aged 35 to 55 with active or convalescent COVID-19. Both conserved end residues are part of each CDR3. The order of the fields is CDR3 DNA, CDR3 protein, V gene, clone size, D gene, J gene. D genes are given only for firm matches. Clone size is shown for a subset of rows, as once, few, many or a class of expanded clone.

DNA: TGTGCCAGCAGCGACGTAGACCGGGGACAGACCTACGAGCAGTACTTC
CDR3: CASSDVDRGQTYEQYF
V: TRBV21-1
size: -
D: -
J: TRBJ2-7

DNA: TGTGCCAGCAGCTTACTAGCATTCTCCTACGAGCAGTACTTC
CDR3: CASSLLAFSYEQYF
V: TRBV11-2
size: -
D: -
J: TRBJ2-7

DNA: TGTGCTAGTGGTTTGGCCGGGACTAGCACGTCACAAGAGACCCAGTACTTC
CDR3: CASGLAGTSTSQETQYF
V: TRBV12-5
size: once
D: TRBD2
J: TRBJ2-5

DNA: TGTGCCAGCAGCATCAGCGACAATCAGCCCCAGCATTTT
CDR3: CASSISDNQPQHF
V: TRBV11-2
size: -
D: -
J: TRBJ1-5

DNA: TGTGCCATCAGTGCCGGGACAGGCTACCCTCAGGCTTTGGATTTCTTT
CDR3: CAISAGTGYPQALDFF
V: TRBV10-3
size: -
D: TRBD1
J: TRBJ1-1

DNA: TGCGCCAGCAGCCTCCTAGGACAGGGGCAATACGAGCAGTACTTC
CDR3: CASSLLGQGQYEQYF
V: TRBV5-1
size: -
D: TRBD1
J: TRBJ2-7

DNA: TGTGCCAGCAGCGTAGGGGCTAGCGGGGCCACAGATACGCAGTATTTT
CDR3: CASSVGASGATDTQYF
V: TRBV9
size: -
D: TRBD2
J: TRBJ2-3

DNA: TGTGCCAGCAGCTTAGGGGGACAGAGCAATCAGCCCCAGCATTTT
CDR3: CASSLGGQSNQPQHF
V: TRBV11-3
size: -
D: TRBD1
J: TRBJ1-5

DNA: TGCGCCAGCAGCCAAGATGCAGGGCTCAATCAGCCCCAGCATTTT
CDR3: CASSQDAGLNQPQHF
V: TRBV4-1
size: few
D: -
J: TRBJ1-5

DNA: TGTGCCAGTAGCCCCCGCTACTACAATGAGCAGTTCTTC
CDR3: CASSPRYYNEQFF
V: TRBV19
size: -
D: -
J: TRBJ2-1

DNA: TGTGCCAGCAGTACCCTAGGACAGGGGGCTGGCTACACCTTC
CDR3: CASSTLGQGAGYTF
V: TRBV25-1
size: -
D: TRBD1
J: TRBJ1-2

DNA: TGTGCCAGCAAACCCTTAGCTAACTATGGCTACACCTTC
CDR3: CASKPLANYGYTF
V: TRBV2
size: -
D: -
J: TRBJ1-2

DNA: TGTGCCAGCAGCCGCGGTATTCCCACGGGCGAGCAGTACTTC
CDR3: CASSRGIPTGEQYF
V: TRBV3-1/TRBV3-2
size: -
D: -
J: TRBJ2-7

DNA: TGTGCCGGTAACAGGGCGGCGGGTGAGCAGTTCTTC
CDR3: CAGNRAAGEQFF
V: TRBV2
size: -
D: -
J: TRBJ2-1

DNA: TGCAGTGTCGGACAGGGCACTGAAGCTTTCTTT
CDR3: CSVGQGTEAFF
V: TRBV20-1
size: -
D: TRBD1
J: TRBJ1-1

DNA: TGTGCCAGCTCACCACCGAGGGCTAGCGGCCCTTTGTACTTC
CDR3: CASSPPRASGPLYF
V: TRBV18
size: -
D: TRBD2
J: TRBJ2-5

DNA: TGTGCCAGCAGCTTAAGCGGGAGGGCCGGGATAGATACGCAGTATTTT
CDR3: CASSLSGRAGIDTQYF
V: TRBV7-3
size: -
D: TRBD2
J: TRBJ2-3

DNA: TGTGCCAGCGGACAGGGGTTTGCAACTAATGAAAAACTGTTTTTT
CDR3: CASGQGFATNEKLFF
V: TRBV2
size: -
D: TRBD1
J: TRBJ1-4

DNA: TGCGCCAGCCGAGACAGGGTTAAAGATACGCAGTATTTT
CDR3: CASRDRVKDTQYF
V: TRBV10-2
size: -
D: TRBD1
J: TRBJ2-3

DNA: TGTGCCACCAGCAGAAGGCTCGAGCTAGCAGGGCCCCAGCATTTT
CDR3: CATSRRLELAGPQHF
V: TRBV15
size: -
D: -
J: TRBJ1-5

DNA: TGTGCCAGCAGCAAACAGGGACTAGCGGGAGCGGTTGAGCAGTTCTTC
CDR3: CASSKQGLAGAVEQFF
V: TRBV5-4
size: once
D: TRBD2
J: TRBJ2-1

DNA: TGTGCCAGCAGCTTCACAGGGGTAGGAGAGACCCAGTACTTC
CDR3: CASSFTGVGETQYF
V: TRBV11-2
size: -
D: TRBD1
J: TRBJ2-5

DNA: TGTGCCAGCAGCCAAGGGCAAGGGGCCCAGTACTTC
CDR3: CASSQGQGAQYF
V: TRBV3-1/TRBV3-2
size: -
D: -
J: TRBJ2-5

DNA: TGCGCCAGCAGTGACCCACCCGCGGGGGGCGCTGGAAACACCATATATTTT
CDR3: CASSDPPAGGAGNTIYF
V: TRBV10-2
size: -
D: -
J: TRBJ1-3

DNA: TGTGCCTGGAATGCGGCCCGGGGGAGGATCTTC
CDR3: CAWNAARGRIF
V: TRBV30
size: -
D: -
J: TRBJ2-1

DNA: TGTGCCAGCAGTTTCGGGACTAGCTTATTCAATGAGCAGTTCTTC
CDR3: CASSFGTSLFNEQFF
V: TRBV27
size: -
D: TRBD2
J: TRBJ2-1

DNA: TGCGCCAGCAGTCCCAGCACAACCGGGACAAAGCAGTTCTTC
CDR3: CASSPSTTGTKQFF
V: TRBV4-3
size: -
D: -
J: TRBJ2-1

DNA: TGTGCCAGCAGCGTCACAGGGATGGGGGAGCAGTACTTC
CDR3: CASSVTGMGEQYF
V: TRBV9
size: -
D: -
J: TRBJ2-7

DNA: TGTGCCAGCAGCGGTTACAATGAGCAGTTCTTC
CDR3: CASSGYNEQFF
V: TRBV2
size: -
D: -
J: TRBJ2-1

DNA: TGCAGTGCTAGACCGTACAATGAGCAGTTCTTC
CDR3: CSARPYNEQFF
V: TRBV20-1
size: few
D: -
J: TRBJ2-1

DNA: TGTGCCAGCAGCCAAGATATGCGGGGCGGACCGTTAGTTCAAGAGACCCAGTACTTC
CDR3: CASSQDMRGGPLVQETQYF
V: TRBV4-2
size: -
D: -
J: TRBJ2-5

DNA: TGTGCCAGCAGTGAAGCGGGAGGGCAGGCAAATGAGCAGTTCTTC
CDR3: CASSEAGGQANEQFF
V: TRBV2
size: few
D: TRBD2
J: TRBJ2-1

DNA: TGTGCCAGCTCACCAATTGAGCTATACACTGAAGCTTTCTTT
CDR3: CASSPIELYTEAFF
V: TRBV18
size: -
D: -
J: TRBJ1-1

DNA: TGTGCCAGCAGCTCGAGCAACACTGAAGCTTTCTTT
CDR3: CASSSSNTEAFF
V: TRBV7-9
size: -
D: -
J: TRBJ1-1

DNA: TGTGCCAGTAAGGGACAGGGGAACTATGGCTACACCTTC
CDR3: CASKGQGNYGYTF
V: TRBV19
size: few
D: TRBD1
J: TRBJ1-2

DNA: TGTGCCAGCAGTTACTCGTCTAGCGGGGATCTAGATACGCAGTATTTT
CDR3: CASSYSSSGDLDTQYF
V: TRBV6-2/TRBV6-3
size: -
D: TRBD2
J: TRBJ2-3

DNA: TGTGCCAGCAGCCAAGAGGGCGGCTACACCTTC
CDR3: CASSQEGGYTF
V: TRBV3-1/TRBV3-2
size: -
D: -
J: TRBJ1-2

DNA: TGCGCCAGCAGCCAAGATTGGGGGGATTACACCGGGGAGCTGTTTTTT
CDR3: CASSQDWGDYTGELFF
V: TRBV4-3
size: -
D: -
J: TRBJ2-2

DNA: TGTGCCAGCAGCGTAGGACTAAGCGGGAGCCCCTCCTACAATGAGCAGTTCTTC
CDR3: CASSVGLSGSPSYNEQFF
V: TRBV9
size: once
D: TRBD2
J: TRBJ2-1

DNA: TGCGCCAGTTCGCTAACAGGGGGTGCCTCCACAGATACGCAGTATTTT
CDR3: CASSLTGGASTDTQYF
V: TRBV5-1
size: -
D: TRBD1
J: TRBJ2-3

DNA: TGTGCCAGCGGTGGGGGAGGGAATTCACCCCTCCACTTT
CDR3: CASGGGGNSPLHF
V: TRBV12-3/TRBV12-4
size: -
D: -
J: TRBJ1-6

DNA: TGCATTACCAGGGGGCACAATGAGCAGTTCTTC
CDR3: CITRGHNEQFF
V: TRBV20-1
size: once
D: TRBD1
J: TRBJ2-1

DNA: TGTGCCAGCAGCCAAACATCAGGGAACTATGGCTACACCTTC
CDR3: CASSQTSGNYGYTF
V: TRBV3-1/TRBV3-2
size: -
D: -
J: TRBJ1-2

DNA: TGCGCCAGCAGTGTCCCAGGGATACCAGCGCAGCCCCAGCATTTT
CDR3: CASSVPGIPAQPQHF
V: TRBV10-1
size: -
D: -
J: TRBJ1-5

DNA: TGTGCCAGCAGCCGGAGGACGGGAGGGCCCCAGCATTTT
CDR3: CASSRRTGGPQHF
V: TRBV6-5
size: -
D: -
J: TRBJ1-5

DNA: TGTGCCAGTAGTGTCTGGACAGGGGGCTTCATGAACACTGAAGCTTTCTTT
CDR3: CASSVWTGGFMNTEAFF
V: TRBV19
size: many
D: TRBD1
J: TRBJ1-1

DNA: TGTGCCAGCAGTGAAGCATTAAGGGGCAGGGGCGTTTTGCGTGGCTACACCTTC
CDR3: CASSEALRGRGVLRGYTF
V: TRBV2
size: once
D: -
J: TRBJ1-2

DNA: TGTGCCAGCAGTTTAGGGACAGGGGGCAATCAGCCCCAGCATTTT
CDR3: CASSLGTGGNQPQHF
V: TRBV27
size: few
D: TRBD1
J: TRBJ1-5

DNA: TGTGCCGTGCTCCGGGACTATCCGAACACCGGGGAGCTGTTTTTT
CDR3: CAVLRDYPNTGELFF
V: TRBV6-5
size: -
D: TRBD2
J: TRBJ2-2

DNA: TGTGCCAGCAGCTCCACGTTGGAGCGGAGTGGGGAGCAGTTCTTC
CDR3: CASSSTLERSGEQFF
V: TRBV7-6
size: -
D: -
J: TRBJ2-1

DNA: TGTGCCAGCAGTGAAGCGCTGGCGGGATCAACCTACGAGCAGTACTTC
CDR3: CASSEALAGSTYEQYF
V: TRBV6-1
size: many
D: -
J: TRBJ2-7